The next 19 T cell receptor beta chains were all read from a single sample in a study of cytomegalovirus exposure and HLA in healthy donors. It was with 60 Vbeta and 13 Jbeta primers that the PCR ran. The data were produced by immunoSEQ multiplex PCR, yet TCRdb's version contains in-frame clones alone and is incomplete. Counted here are under 200,000 clones, more than 65% occurring once; the ten biggest clones make up approximately 3.6%. The material sequenced was PBMCs. The receptors shown here come from a man aged 40-49 years in good health and CMV-seropositive.

DNA for the CDR3: TGTGCCAGCAGCTCCGGGACAGGGACTGTTGTAGCTGGCTACACCTTC. Translated: CASSSGTGTVVAGYTF. This chain uses TRBV5-4 with TRBJ1-2, with 9 bases lining up with TRBD1. Trimming at V came to 3 bases and at J to 7 bases, leaving 13 bases not matched to a gene. Germline CDR1 and CDR2: SGHNT and YYREEE (reference sequence). The CDR3 is 16 residues long.

The genes are TRBV7-3 and TRBJ2-2, with TRBD2 matching 13 bases. CDR1 is SGHTA, CDR2 FQGTGA, per germline. This CDR3 region has 16 residues. Trimming at V came to 3 bases and at J to 6 bases, leaving 4 bases not matched to a gene. This CDR3 is CASSFRGLAGSGELFF. The CDR3 nucleotides read TGTGCCAGCAGCTTCCGGGGACTAGCGGGATCCGGGGAGCTGTTTTTT.

J is TRBJ1-4 and V is TRBV12-5; 7 positions agree with TRBD1. Germline CDR1 LGHNT, CDR2 FRNRAP. The CDR3 totals 15 residues. Germline trimming cut 4 bases from V and 2 bases from J; bases unmatched to any gene: 4. CDR3 DNA: TGTGCTAGTGGTTCCGGGACAGCGACTAATGAAAAACTGTTTTTT. Its translation: CASGSGTATNEKLFF.

The chain has TRBV2 and TRBJ1-1; D unresolved. The germline CDR1 and CDR2 sequences are SNHLY and FYNNEI. This CDR3 spans 14 amino acids. With 7 bases removed from V and 4 bases from J, the gap between germline ends came to 16 bases. The CDR3 loop reads CASMAGEGATEAFF. The CDR3 DNA is TGTGCCAGCATGGCCGGTGAGGGTGCCACTGAAGCTTTCTTT.

The V call is TRBV18, the J call TRBJ1-4, with TRBD1 matching over 12 bases. The CDR3 runs to 18 residues. The germline CDR1 and CDR2 sequences are KGHSH and LQKENI. Losses at the gene ends were 2 bases for V and 7 bases for J; bases not matched to a gene: 11. The DNA for the CDR3 is TGTGCCAGCTCACCAAGGTCGGGACAGGGGGCGCGAGGTGAAAAACTGTTTTTT. It yields the protein CASSPRSGQGARGEKLFF. The whole variable domain, filled in from reference TRBV18 and TRBJ1-4, reads NAGVMQNPRHLVRRRGQEARLRCSPMKGHSHVYWYRQLPEEGLKFMVYLQKENIIDESGMPKERFSAEFPKEGPSILRIQQVVRGDSAAYFCASSPRSGQGARGEKLFFGSGTQLSVL.

The chain uses TRBV6-1 and TRBJ2-5; D unresolved. V lost 2 bases, J lost 1 base, and 8 bases lay in between. The CDR3 is made up of 14 amino acids. Germline-derived CDR1 and CDR2 are MNHNS and SASEGT. CDR3 bases: TGTGCCAGCAGTGAATCAGGCAGCCAAGAGACCCAGTACTTC. Protein: CASSESGSQETQYF.

This clone was counted a single time. The rearrangement joins TRBV19 to TRBJ2-1; TRBD1 is a possible D gene (7 bases). The CDR3 is made up of 14 amino acids. From germline, CDR1 is LNHDA and CDR2 SQIVND (reference sequence). V was shortened by 10 bases and J by 1 base, with 14 bases between the two germline ends. The CDR3 is CATRQGGSYNEQFF. DNA of the CDR3: TGTGCCACCAGGCAGGGGGGTTCCTACAATGAGCAGTTCTTC.

V gene TRBV5-4 combines with J gene TRBJ1-1; tentatively, D is TRBD1 (6 bases). V lost 2 bases and J lost 5, with 10 bases in between. In germline, CDR1 is SGHNT, CDR2 YYREEE (reference sequence). CDR3 length: 13 residues. The CDR3 sequence: CASSFQGRTEAFF. The CDR3 DNA reads as TGTGCCAGCAGCTTTCAGGGGCGGACTGAAGCTTTCTTT.

This clone was recorded once. V and J are TRBV7-8 and TRBJ1-5, with 10 bases fitting TRBD1. Germline CDR1 is SGHVS and CDR2 is FQNEAQ. The CDR3 is made up of 15 amino acids. With 6 bases clipped from V and 7 bases from J, the junction kept 9 bases outside the gene matches. CDR3 sequence: CASSSGTGEGQPQHF. For the CDR3, the DNA is TGTGCCAGCAGTTCCGGGACAGGGGAAGGACAGCCCCAGCATTTT.

The chain joins TRBV2 to TRBJ2-7, with D possibly TRBD1 on 6 matching bases. V lost 1 base and J 5 bases, leaving 12 bases between the germline ends. This CDR3 has 14 amino acids. Germline CDR1 reads SNHLY; CDR2 reads FYNNEI. In DNA form, the CDR3 reads TGTGCCAGCAGTGAAGGTCGTGGGGGCAACGAGCAGTACTTC. Translating gives CASSEGRGGNEQYF.

V and J are TRBV6-1 and TRBJ2-5; D unresolved. The CDR3 extends over 13 amino acids. V lost 2 bases and J 4 bases, leaving 8 bases between the germline ends. From germline, CDR1 is MNHNS and CDR2 SASEGT. CDR3 coding DNA: TGTGCCAGCAGTGAACCACAGACAGAGACCCAGTACTTC. Amino acid sequence: CASSEPQTETQYF.

V usage is TRBV5-1 and J usage is TRBJ1-1, with 9 positions matching TRBD1. V trimming: 3 bases; J trimming: 4 bases; junction bases outside the gene matches: 7. CDR3 length: 15 amino acids. Looked up from germline, CDR1 is SGHRS and CDR2 is YFSETQ. Here the CDR3 reads CASSWKTGGTTEAFF. In DNA form, the CDR3 reads TGCGCCAGCAGCTGGAAGACAGGGGGGACCACTGAAGCTTTCTTT.

The chain has TRBV6-6 and TRBJ2-6; D not resolved. The CDR3 extends over 14 amino acids. Trimming took 0 bases from V and 4 from J, leaving 4 bases between them. CDR1 and CDR2 (germline): MNHNY, SVGAGI (reference sequence). In nucleotides, the CDR3 is TGTGCCAGCAGTTACTCGAGGGGGGCCAACGTCCTGACTTTC. Its translation is CASSYSRGANVLTF.

The table lists this clone with a count of one. The CDR3 DNA follows: TGTGCCAGCAGTGAAGGGCAGACAGGGTGGGGCGGTCAGCCCCAGCATTTT. It codes for CASSEGQTGWGGQPQHF. The V call is TRBV6-1, the J call TRBJ1-5, with TRBD1 matching over 7 bases. CDR1 MNHNS and CDR2 SASEGT come from the germline V gene. The J segment lost 6 bases and the V segment lost 1 base, leaving 12 bases of the junction unmatched. This CDR3 region has 17 residues.

This clone was seen a handful of times. The CDR3 DNA is TGTGCCAGCAGCTTAGTGAGGACTAGCTCTTCTAGCACAGATACGCAGTATTTT. Translated: CASSLVRTSSSSTDTQYF. The chain joins TRBV11-2 to TRBJ2-3; 8 nucleotides agree with TRBD2. The J segment lost 0 bases and the V segment lost 1 base, leaving 9 bases of the junction unmatched. CDR1 SGHAT and CDR2 FQNNGV come from the germline V gene. This CDR3 is built from 18 residues. Variable domain in full (rest from reference TRBV11-2 and TRBJ2-3): EAGVAQSPRYKIIEKRQSVAFWCNPISGHATLYWYQQILGQGPKLLIQFQNNGVVDDSQLPKDRFSAERLKGVDSTLKIQPAKLEDSAVYLCASSLVRTSSSSTDTQYFGPGTRLTVL.

The chain uses TRBV4-1 and TRBJ1-4; a weak D match, TRBD1 (6 bases). Germline CDR1 reads MGHRA; CDR2 reads YSYEKL. The CDR3 totals 16 residues. Trimming stripped 1 base from V and 8 bases from J, with 17 bases between. CDR3 in amino acids: CASSQGRGGWGEKLFF. The DNA of the CDR3 is TGCGCCAGCAGCCAAGGGAGAGGGGGTTGGGGAGAAAAACTGTTTTTT.

This chain uses TRBV18 with TRBJ1-5, with D possibly being TRBD1 (5 bases). The V gene lost 4 bases and the J gene lost 3 bases, with 7 bases spanning the gap. The CDR3 has 13 residues. In germline, CDR1 is KGHSH, CDR2 LQKENI. In nucleotides, the CDR3 is TGTGCCAGCTCACGGGGCTTCAATCAGCCCCAGCATTTT. As protein: CASSRGFNQPQHF. The whole variable domain, filled in from reference TRBV18 and TRBJ1-5, reads NAGVMQNPRHLVRRRGQEARLRCSPMKGHSHVYWYRQLPEEGLKFMVYLQKENIIDESGMPKERFSAEFPKEGPSILRIQQVVRGDSAAYFCASSRGFNQPQHFGDGTRLSIL.

In DNA form, the CDR3 reads TGTGCCAGTAGTTTCAACAGGGCTGGGGGCAATCAGCCCCAGCATTTT. It is translated as CASSFNRAGGNQPQHF. The chain recombines TRBV19 with TRBJ1-5, with D maybe TRBD1 (6 bases). The CDR3 has 16 amino acids. The germline gives CDR1 LNHDA, CDR2 SQIVND (reference sequence). With 5 bases removed from V and 2 bases from J, the gap between germline ends came to 16 bases.

The chain employs TRBV30 and TRBJ2-5; a possible D gene is TRBD1 (5 bases). The V and J ends lost 0 bases and 3 bases respectively, with 8 bases between them. Germline-derived CDR1 and CDR2 are GTSNPN and SVGIG (reference sequence). The CDR3 has 13 amino acids. DNA for the CDR3: TGTGCCTGGAGTGTACAGGCAGAAGAGACCCAGTACTTC. Translating it yields CAWSVQAEETQYF.